This T cell receptor (beta chain) was sequenced during a study of OX40 agonist ivuxolimab in advanced cancers. Sequenced by immunoSEQ multiplex PCR; TCRdb stores in-frame clones only, minus some. The sample contains tens of thousands of clones, roughly 85% of which appear only once. Study outcomes and limitations: Among expanded peripheral T cells, antigen specificity went undetermined.

Turning to this clone: What it recognizes is unknown.

This CDR3 contains 18 residues. V shed 5 bases and J shed 7 bases, with 28 bases lying between them. The germline gives CDR1 SGHNT, CDR2 YYREEE (reference sequence). The receptor was derived from an adult with an advanced solid tumor such as melanoma, head and neck, liver or kidney cancer. This rearrangement joins TRBV5-4 to TRBJ2-1, with a tentative D call TRBD2 (6 bases). The sample here was CD4+ or CD8+ T cells sorted from blood, taken in a trial of the OX40 agonist ivuxolimab. The CDR3 is CASSLIRMTSSPGNEQFF. The DNA of the CDR3 is TGTGCCAGCAGTTTGATTCGAATGACTAGTTCCCCTGGGAATGAGCAGTTCTTC.